This T cell receptor beta chain was found in a study of cytomegalovirus exposure and HLA in healthy donors (dated by TCRdb to about 2017). For the study in its entirety: In an earlier analysis of roughly 500 of the donors, 276 Gb of sequence data and 95 million to 130 million unique TCR beta sequences from some 170 million T cells were reported. An early release covering 550 to 650 HLA-typed donors comprised 300 to 350 gigabases of sequencing data and about 90 million unique TCR sequences. The genetic ancestry cluster associated with self-reported Caucasian donors included 81% of the roughly 410 genotyped donors. The aim of the study was to test whether cataloging public T cell receptors could identify signatures of past pathogen exposure. The T cell repertoires of 700 or so subjects were profiled by immunosequencing and related to cytomegalovirus serostatus. Besides the first cohort of under 700 subjects, a separate validation cohort made up of 120 different subjects was used. To predict cytomegalovirus infection status, the study brought together high-throughput TCR immunosequencing, statistical association of individual TCRs with disease status, and machine learning. A later analysis re-analyzed previously published TCR beta repertoires from roughly 630 donors and added high-resolution HLA genotyping to study TCR occurrence patterns. Rather than using new phenotypic data, the later analysis identified candidate immune exposures from TCR beta sequences and from how often those sequences occurred across donors. In an earlier analysis of several hundred of the donors, high-throughput TCR beta sequencing was used to judge whether each TCR beta V gene segment behaved as functional or pseudogenic. Donor age, sex, ethnicity and CMV serostatus were compiled together with the repertoire data. A later genetic analysis used genome-wide SNP genotypes for about three fifths of the 666 donors, treating that subset as a discovery cohort. Every repertoire in the discovery cohort had been generated on one and the same sequencing platform. Class I and class II HLA loci were covered by the typing at four-digit resolution. The number of donors typed differed by locus, with about 629-640 for A, B, C, DRB1 and DQB1, around 560 for DQA1, 606 for DPA1, and roughly 450 for DPB1. Roughly 5 DR-DQ haplotypes were handled as single units for association and clustering, since linkage in the cohort was strong. Across 398 genotyped donors of the cohort, an average of about 220,000 unique TCR beta nucleotide sequences per donor were sequenced, and 15% to 20% of those sequences were non-productive. On the study overall, not on this receptor specifically: It was suggested by the authors that the approach could potentially be generalized to other disease states and immunological phenotypes. In vitro tests confirmed that three of the cytomegalovirus-associated TCR beta chains recognize cytomegalovirus antigens. In this cohort, only TCR beta chains were sequenced, and detectable features were limited by the absence of alpha or paired-chain data. When HLA alleles, especially DR and DQ, strongly co-occurred, attributing TCR associations to individual alleles was difficult. A later analysis associated around 16,000 TCR beta sequences with specific HLA alleles at a false discovery rate of 0.05. In the study, about 150 TCR beta chains were listed as associated with cytomegalovirus. Sequencing depth was assumed to be roughly uniform across donors in the presence/absence analyses, though that assumption may not hold. CMV serostatus was the only immune exposure information available for the cohort. A later analysis found that most CMV-associated TCR beta chains appeared HLA-restricted, with HLA associations seemingly driven largely by CMV exposure. A later genetic analysis reported fewer N-insertions in productive TCRs among donors in an Asian-associated ancestry cluster than the roughly 700-donor mean. In an earlier analysis of around 600 of the donors, most TCR beta V segments appeared in productive rearrangements about 87% or about 30% of the time, broadly matching IMGT annotations. Because the 87-base-pair reads could not distinguish some IMGT-functional V segments, including TRBV6-2 and TRBV6-3, those segments were excluded. Linkage disequilibrium might explain the correlated functional status among segregating V segments, but an unknown experimental factor could not be excluded. A cluster of highly shared sequence variants was judged likely to be a technical artifact of the sequencing pipeline. A later genetic analysis associated a missense DCLRE1C variant with V-gene and J-gene trimming of TCR beta chains, and an independent cohort replicated the association. While some public TCRs were present in many individuals, most TCR sequences turned up only very rarely across donors. According to a later analysis, TCR association rates differed among HLA loci, with DRB1 alleles showing the most associated TCRs and HLA-C alleles showing the fewest. A later analysis found that HLA-associated TCR beta chains were more clonally expanded and had lower generation probabilities than equally common non-associated chains. In a later analysis, several top co-occurrence clusters were reported to appear linked to parvovirus B19, influenza, CMV and Epstein-Barr virus. A further reported finding was that TCR beta sequences accurately predicted the HLA-A and HLA-B alleles for most subjects in the first cohort. The classifier was reported to diagnose cytomegalovirus status with high specificity and sensitivity in both the original and validation cohorts. Because counts were too low, approximately 18 rarely observed V segments, including chromosome 9 orphons, were excluded from the earlier analysis of several hundred of the donors. Because some donors lacked HLA typing at each locus, the association tests relied only on the typed subset.

The cohort comprised around 700 healthy bone marrow donors. All cohort members were sampled while nominally healthy, although unrecorded immune exposures were likely present. The donor tested CMV seronegative, placing the donor among the 300 to 450 seronegative members of the cohort. Each donor provided a peripheral blood sample, and peripheral blood mononuclear cells were used for TCR beta sequencing. The Qiagen DNeasy Blood Extraction Kit was used to extract genomic DNA from the blood cell samples. As concerns this clone: Its antigen is unknown. No much larger clonotype is one base removed from it; base qualities were not supplied.

Library preparation employed the immunoSEQ multiplex PCR assay. A mixture of 60 forward primers for TCR Vbeta segments and 13 reverse primers for TCR Jbeta segments was used in the multiplex PCR. A multiplex PCR assay on genomic DNA amplified the CDR3 region of rearranged TCR beta genes. The amplified TCR beta libraries were sequenced on the Illumina HiSeq System as 87-base-pair reads. The published analysis was carried out like this. Across the 500 to 850 repertoires, a later analysis counted roughly 77 million unique TCR beta chains, 9 million to 14 million of which were shared by at least two donors. A nearest-neighbor algorithm error-corrected the raw reads and collapsed the reads into unique sequences, merging closely related sequences to remove PCR and sequencing errors. CDR3 sequences were aligned to IMGT reference sequences to assign V, D and J gene segments. For a sequence to be retained, a match of at least six nucleotides was required to both a V gene segment and a J gene segment. Rearrangements were classified as productive when the CDR3 lacked stop codons and remained in frame with V and J, and all other rearrangements were classified as non-productive. Following IMGT convention, CDR3 was defined as the stretch from the second conserved V-encoded cysteine to the conserved J-encoded phenylalanine. The earlier analysis of 587 of the donors excluded sequences that lacked an unambiguous match to a single V gene segment. An earlier analysis of under 750 of the donors called V segments functional above 56.7% productive rearrangements and segregating when the between-donor standard deviation exceeded 5%. A statistical classification framework was built to diagnose cytomegalovirus status from the catalog of TCR beta chain sequences. In a later analysis, TCR nucleotide sequences were compared against IMGT/GENE-DB human TR gene sequences so that V and J genes could be assigned. A later analysis assigned CDR3 sequences and most-parsimonious VDJ recombination scenarios with the TCRdist pipeline. In a later analysis, each TCR beta chain was defined by its CDR3 amino acid sequence together with its V-gene family, and reads lacking a unique V-gene family were excluded. As a way to deal with suspected cross-contamination and a sequencing artifact, a later analysis dropped under 600 nucleotide sequences that were highly shared and had low generation probability. In a later analysis, a clonal expansion index was calculated for each public chain from normalized within-repertoire ranks of inferred template counts. In a later analysis, generation probabilities were computed using a VDJ recombination model fitted to out-of-frame rearrangements, and the results were checked against IGoR. In a later analysis, hypergeometric tests were used to score TCR-TCR, TCR-HLA and TCR-CMV co-occurrence, with a repertoire-size bias correction applied to TCR pairs. In a later analysis, false discovery rates were estimated by permuting HLA or CMV assignments 20 times. In a later analysis, co-occurring TCRs were grouped using DBSCAN, and TCRdist sequence similarity was added for clustering within HLA-allele-positive subsets. Repertoires with fewer than 30,000 or more than 120,000 public chains, plus five repertoires with anomalous nucleotide sharing, were excluded from co-occurrence clustering. TCRdb limited this immuneACCESS table to in-frame rearrangements with V and J called. A share of clones is missing; checked studies link under half to unresolved V genes, and the rest is unexplained. V, J and clone size reflect that table, while D and trimming were determined from the DNA. The sample table shows 160,000 or so clones, and 65% to 85% are seen once. The ten biggest clones cover approximately 1.4% of the sample.

Deletion took 5 bases off V and 1 base off J, with a span of 11 bases between the germline ends. The CDR3 covers 15 residues, taking in both the cysteine and the phenylalanine. CDR3 DNA only is kept here, 45 bases in frame from base 1. For CDR1 and CDR2, the germline V gene lists MDHEN and SYDVKM. The TCR comes from a man in his sixties in good health and CMV-seronegative. Sequenced material: PBMCs. The chain employs TRBV28 and TRBJ2-2; the best D guess is TRBD1, with 6 bases matching. The sequenced DNA is TGTGCCAGCAGTGGTCCGGGACAGAACACCGGGGAGCTGTTTTTT. Its protein product is CASSGPGQNTGELFF. Reference TRBV28 and TRBJ2-2 proteins supply the regions before and after the CDR3; the full variable domain is: DVKVTQSSRYLVKRTGEKVFLECVQDMDHENMFWYRQDPGLGLRLIYFSYDVKMKEKGDIPEGYSVSREKKERFSLILESASTNQTSMYLCASSGPGQNTGELFFGEGSRLTVL.